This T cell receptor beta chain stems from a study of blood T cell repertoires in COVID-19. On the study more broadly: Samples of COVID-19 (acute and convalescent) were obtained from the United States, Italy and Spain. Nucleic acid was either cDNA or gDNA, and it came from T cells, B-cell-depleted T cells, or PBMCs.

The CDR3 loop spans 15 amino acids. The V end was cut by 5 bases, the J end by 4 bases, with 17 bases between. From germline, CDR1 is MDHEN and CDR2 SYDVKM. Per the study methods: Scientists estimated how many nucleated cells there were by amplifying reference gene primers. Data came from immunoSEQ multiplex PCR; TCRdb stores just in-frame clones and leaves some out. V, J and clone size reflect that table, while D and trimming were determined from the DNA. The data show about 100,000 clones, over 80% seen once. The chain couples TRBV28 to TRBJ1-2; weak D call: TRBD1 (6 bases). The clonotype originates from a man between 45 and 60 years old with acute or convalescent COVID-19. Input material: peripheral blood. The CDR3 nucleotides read TGTGCCAGCAGTCCCCGGGACACCTCAGTCTATGGCTACACCTTC. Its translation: CASSPRDTSVYGYTF.